What follows describes a single T cell receptor (beta chain). Its antigen remains unidentified. This entry comes from a study of Ad26.COV2.S vaccination and SARS-CoV-2 variants. The overall study: Enrolled in COV1001, the donor was in the Ad26.COV2.S trial arm, which received the vaccine. Into the muscle, Ad26.COV2.S was dosed once or twice, 56 days apart. Study conclusions and caveats: Measurement of non-spike TCR breadth gave similar results in vaccine and placebo recipients.

This CDR3 has 15 amino acids. The junction had 8 bases not matched to a gene; V was cut back by 4 bases and J by 2 bases. Looked up from germline, CDR1 is SEHNR and CDR2 is FQNEAQ (reference sequence). Using immunoSEQ multiplex PCR, the repertoire was profiled, and TCRdb retains in-frame clones only, with some absent. The data contain 200,000 to 300,000 clones, roughly 88% of them singletons. Noted treatment: around 19 received Ad26.COV2.S at low or high dose, single or two shots; about 5 received placebo; per-sample allocation not given. It was on day 63 after the first vaccine or placebo injection that samples were taken. An adult aged 18-55 years in Boston served as the donor.

This chain joins TRBV7-9 and TRBJ2-7; 7 bases align to TRBD2. Specimen: peripheral blood, collected in a trial of Ad26.COV2.S vaccine versus placebo. The receptor comes from a person between 18 and 65 years old who received the Ad26.COV2.S COVID-19 vaccine or a placebo. CDR3 nucleotide sequence: TGTGCCAGCAGCTCTTCTAGCGGACCCCCCTACGAGCAGTACTTC. Translated, it gives CASSSSSGPPYEQYF.